This T cell receptor (beta chain) was recorded in a study of cytomegalovirus exposure and HLA in healthy donors. Notes on the study in general: Differences between HLA loci emerged in a later analysis of TCR association rates, with DRB1 most and HLA-C fewest. The listing of roughly 160 TCR beta chains classed them as cytomegalovirus-associated.

The study ran its PCR with 60 Vbeta and 13 Jbeta primers. Libraries were prepared by immunoSEQ multiplex PCR; TCRdb keeps only in-frame clonotypes and omits some of them. The profile covers 150,000 or so clones, with 65% to 80% appearing a single time and about 3.4% taken by the ten largest. J was trimmed by 0 bases and V by 7 bases; bases with no gene match: 2. The germline gives CDR1 MNHEY, CDR2 SMNVEV (reference sequence). CDR3 length equals 13 residues. In its sample, this clone was seen a few times. Its target is not known. This TCR derives from a male donor in good health and CMV-seronegative. The rearrangement uses TRBV27 and TRBJ1-2, with 7 nucleotides matching TRBD1. Sample: PBMCs. The CDR3 reads CASKGAPNYGYTF. In DNA, the CDR3 is TGTGCCAGCAAGGGGGCCCCTAACTATGGCTACACCTTC.